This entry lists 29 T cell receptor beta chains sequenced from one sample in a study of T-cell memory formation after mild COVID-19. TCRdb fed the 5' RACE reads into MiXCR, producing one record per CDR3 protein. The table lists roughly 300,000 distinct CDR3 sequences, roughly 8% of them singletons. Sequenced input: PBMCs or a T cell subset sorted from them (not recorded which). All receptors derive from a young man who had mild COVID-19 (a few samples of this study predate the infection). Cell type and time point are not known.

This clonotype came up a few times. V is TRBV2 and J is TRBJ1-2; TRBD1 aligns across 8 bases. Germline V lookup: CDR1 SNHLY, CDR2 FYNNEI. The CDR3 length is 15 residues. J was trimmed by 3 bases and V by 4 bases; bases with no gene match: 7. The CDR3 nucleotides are TGTGCCAGCAGTGCCCGGGACAGGCGGGACTATGGCTACACCTTC. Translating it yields CASSARDRRDYGYTF.

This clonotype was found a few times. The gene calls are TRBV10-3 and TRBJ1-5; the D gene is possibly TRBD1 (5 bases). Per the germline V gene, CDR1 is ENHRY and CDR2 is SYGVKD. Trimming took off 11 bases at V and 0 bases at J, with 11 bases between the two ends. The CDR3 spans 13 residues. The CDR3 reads CASTVDSNQPQHF. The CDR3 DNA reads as TGTGCCTCGACAGTAGATAGCAATCAGCCCCAGCATTTT.

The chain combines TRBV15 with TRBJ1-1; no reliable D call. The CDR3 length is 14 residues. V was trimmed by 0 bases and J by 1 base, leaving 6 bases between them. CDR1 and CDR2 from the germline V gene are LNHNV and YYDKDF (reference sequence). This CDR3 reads CATSRDQTNTEAFF. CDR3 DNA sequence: TGTGCCACCAGCAGAGATCAAACGAACACTGAAGCTTTCTTT.

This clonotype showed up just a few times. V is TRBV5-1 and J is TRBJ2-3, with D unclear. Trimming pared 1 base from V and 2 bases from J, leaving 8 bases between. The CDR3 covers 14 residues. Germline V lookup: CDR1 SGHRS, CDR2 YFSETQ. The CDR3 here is CASSLFGPTDTQYF. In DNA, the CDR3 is TGCGCCAGCAGCTTGTTCGGGCCCACAGATACGCAGTATTTT.

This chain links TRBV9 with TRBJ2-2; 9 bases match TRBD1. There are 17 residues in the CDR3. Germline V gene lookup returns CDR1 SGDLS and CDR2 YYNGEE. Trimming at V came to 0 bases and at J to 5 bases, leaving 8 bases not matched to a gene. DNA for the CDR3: TGTGCCAGCAGCGTAGGGACAGGGGCGTGGGTGACCGGGGAGCTGTTTTTT. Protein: CASSVGTGAWVTGELFF.

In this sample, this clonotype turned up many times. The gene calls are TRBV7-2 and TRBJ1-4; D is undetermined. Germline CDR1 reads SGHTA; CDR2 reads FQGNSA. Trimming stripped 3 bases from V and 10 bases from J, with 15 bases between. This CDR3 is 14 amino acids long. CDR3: CASSFAQVGAKLFF. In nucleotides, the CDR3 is TGTGCCAGCAGCTTCGCCCAGGTGGGAGCAAAACTGTTTTTT.

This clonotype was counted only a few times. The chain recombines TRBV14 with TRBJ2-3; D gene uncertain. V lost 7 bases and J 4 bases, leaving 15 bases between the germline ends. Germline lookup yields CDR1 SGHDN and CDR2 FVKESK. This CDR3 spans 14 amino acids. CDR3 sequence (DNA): TGTGCCAGCACCCCATCGCTCGCCTCAGATACGCAGTATTTT. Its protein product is CASTPSLASDTQYF.

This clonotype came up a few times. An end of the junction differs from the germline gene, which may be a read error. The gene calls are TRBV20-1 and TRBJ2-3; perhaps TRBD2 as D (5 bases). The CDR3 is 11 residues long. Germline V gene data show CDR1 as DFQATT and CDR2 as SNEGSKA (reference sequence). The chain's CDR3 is CSARVRASTHF. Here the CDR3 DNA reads TGCAGTGCTAGAGTGAGGGCTTCAACACATTTT.

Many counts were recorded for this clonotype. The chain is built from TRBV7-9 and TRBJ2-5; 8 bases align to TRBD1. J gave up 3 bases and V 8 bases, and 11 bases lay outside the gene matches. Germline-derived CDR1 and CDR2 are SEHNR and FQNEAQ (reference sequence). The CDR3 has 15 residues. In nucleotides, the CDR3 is TGTGCCAGCTGCCTCGGGGACAGGAGAAAAGAGACCCAGTACTTC. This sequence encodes CASCLGDRRKETQYF.

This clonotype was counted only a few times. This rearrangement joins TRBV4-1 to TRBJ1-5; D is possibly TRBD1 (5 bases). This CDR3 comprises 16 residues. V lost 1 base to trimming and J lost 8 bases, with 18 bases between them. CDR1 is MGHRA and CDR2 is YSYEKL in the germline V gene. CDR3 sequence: CASSQVGQGVAKPQHF. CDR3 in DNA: TGCGCCAGCAGCCAAGTGGGGCAGGGCGTTGCCAAGCCCCAGCATTTT.

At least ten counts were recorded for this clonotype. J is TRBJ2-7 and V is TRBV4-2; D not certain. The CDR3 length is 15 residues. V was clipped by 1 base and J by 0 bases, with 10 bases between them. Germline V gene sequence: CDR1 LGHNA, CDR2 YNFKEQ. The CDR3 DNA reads TGTGCCAGCAGCCAAGGGGCTACGTTCTCCTACGAGCAGTACTTC. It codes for CASSQGATFSYEQYF.

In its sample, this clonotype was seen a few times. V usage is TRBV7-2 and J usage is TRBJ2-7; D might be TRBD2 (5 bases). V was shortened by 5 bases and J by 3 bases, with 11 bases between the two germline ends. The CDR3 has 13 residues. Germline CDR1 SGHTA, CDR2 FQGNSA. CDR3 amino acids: CASSVNEGYEQYV. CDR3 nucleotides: TGTGCCAGCAGCGTAAACGAGGGCTACGAGCAGTACGTC.

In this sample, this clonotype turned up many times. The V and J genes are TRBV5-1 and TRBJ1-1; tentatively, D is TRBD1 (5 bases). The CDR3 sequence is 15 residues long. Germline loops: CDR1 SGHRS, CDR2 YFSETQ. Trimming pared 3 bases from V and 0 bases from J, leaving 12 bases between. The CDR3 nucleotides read TGCGCCAGCAGCTCCGCTCTGACAGTGAACACTGAAGCTTTCTTT. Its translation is CASSSALTVNTEAFF.

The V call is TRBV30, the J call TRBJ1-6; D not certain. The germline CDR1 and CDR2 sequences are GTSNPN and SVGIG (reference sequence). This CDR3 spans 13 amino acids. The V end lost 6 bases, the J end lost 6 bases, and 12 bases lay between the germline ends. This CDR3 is CACSNQTNSPLHF. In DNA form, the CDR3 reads TGTGCCTGCTCAAATCAAACTAATTCACCCCTCCACTTT.

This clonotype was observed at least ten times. The CDR3 sequence: CASSLRRPTGTGQFF. The CDR3 coding sequence is TGCGCCAGCAGCCTGCGTAGACCGACTGGGACCGGGCAGTTCTTC. The chain is built from TRBV5-1 and TRBJ2-1; D possibly matches TRBD1 or TRBD2 (5 bases each). The germline gives CDR1 SGHRS, CDR2 YFSETQ. The CDR3 has 15 residues. V lost 4 bases to trimming and J lost 12 bases, with 23 bases between them.

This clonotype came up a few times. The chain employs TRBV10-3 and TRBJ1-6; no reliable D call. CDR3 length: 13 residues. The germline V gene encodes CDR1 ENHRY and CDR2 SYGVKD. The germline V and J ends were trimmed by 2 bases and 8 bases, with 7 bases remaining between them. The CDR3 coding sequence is TGTGCCATCAGTGAGGTTGGGGATTCACCCCTCCACTTT. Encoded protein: CAISEVGDSPLHF.

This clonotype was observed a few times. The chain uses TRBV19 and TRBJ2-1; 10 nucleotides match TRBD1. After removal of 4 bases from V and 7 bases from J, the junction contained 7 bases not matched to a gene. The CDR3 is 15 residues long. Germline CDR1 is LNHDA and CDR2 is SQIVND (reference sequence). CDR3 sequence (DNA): TGTGCCAGTAGTACTCCGGGACAGGGGAGGAATGAGCAGTTCTTC. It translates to CASSTPGQGRNEQFF.

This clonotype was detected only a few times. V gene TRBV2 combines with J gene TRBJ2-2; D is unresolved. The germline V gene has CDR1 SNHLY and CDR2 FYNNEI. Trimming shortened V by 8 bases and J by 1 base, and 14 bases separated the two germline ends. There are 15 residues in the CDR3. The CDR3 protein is CASRASTQNTGELFF. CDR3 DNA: TGTGCCAGCCGCGCAAGCACTCAGAACACCGGGGAGCTGTTTTTT.

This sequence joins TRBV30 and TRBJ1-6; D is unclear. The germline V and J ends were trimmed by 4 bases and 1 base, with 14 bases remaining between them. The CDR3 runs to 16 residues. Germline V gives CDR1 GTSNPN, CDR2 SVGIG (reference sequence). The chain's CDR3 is CAWNRVGLSYNSPLHF. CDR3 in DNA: TGTGCCTGGAACCGAGTGGGCCTATCCTATAATTCACCCCTCCACTTT.

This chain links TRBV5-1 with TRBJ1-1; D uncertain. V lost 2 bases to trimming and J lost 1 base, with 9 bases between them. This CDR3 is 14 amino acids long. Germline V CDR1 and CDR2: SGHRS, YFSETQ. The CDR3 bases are TGCGCCAGCAGCTTTGGTCAGCAGAACACTGAAGCTTTCTTT. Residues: CASSFGQQNTEAFF.

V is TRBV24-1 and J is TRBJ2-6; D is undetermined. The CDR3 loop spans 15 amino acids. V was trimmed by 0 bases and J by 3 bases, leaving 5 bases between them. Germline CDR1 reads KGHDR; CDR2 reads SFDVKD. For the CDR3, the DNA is TGTGCCACCAGTGATTTGGGAGATGGGGCCAACGTCCTGACTTTC. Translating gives CATSDLGDGANVLTF.

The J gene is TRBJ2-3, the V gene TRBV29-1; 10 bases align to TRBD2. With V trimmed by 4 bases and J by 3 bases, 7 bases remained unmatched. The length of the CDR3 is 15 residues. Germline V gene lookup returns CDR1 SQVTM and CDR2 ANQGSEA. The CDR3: CSVAPTSGATDTQYF. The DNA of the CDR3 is TGCAGCGTTGCCCCTACTAGCGGGGCGACAGATACGCAGTATTTT.

CDR3 DNA sequence: TGCAGTGCTGCTGGAGGAGACTATGGCTACACCTTC. Translation gives CSAAGGDYGYTF. The chain is built from TRBV20-1 and TRBJ1-2; D remains ambiguous. The germline V and J ends were trimmed by 5 bases and 3 bases, with 10 bases remaining between them. The CDR3 is made up of 12 amino acids. Germline values: CDR1 DFQATT, CDR2 SNEGSKA (reference sequence).

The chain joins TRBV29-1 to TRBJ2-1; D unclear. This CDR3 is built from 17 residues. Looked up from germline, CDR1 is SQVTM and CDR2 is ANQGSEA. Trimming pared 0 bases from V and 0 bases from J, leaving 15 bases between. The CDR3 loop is CSVEDLSLGSSYNEQFF. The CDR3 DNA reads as TGCAGCGTTGAAGATCTTAGTTTGGGGTCCTCCTACAATGAGCAGTTCTTC.

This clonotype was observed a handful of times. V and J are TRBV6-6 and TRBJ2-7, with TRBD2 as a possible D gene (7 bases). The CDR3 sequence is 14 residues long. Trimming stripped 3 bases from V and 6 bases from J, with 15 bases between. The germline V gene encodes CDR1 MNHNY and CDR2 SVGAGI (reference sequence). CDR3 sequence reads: CASSYHRGASEQYV. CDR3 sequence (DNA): TGTGCCAGCAGTTATCATCGGGGGGCCAGCGAGCAGTACGTC.

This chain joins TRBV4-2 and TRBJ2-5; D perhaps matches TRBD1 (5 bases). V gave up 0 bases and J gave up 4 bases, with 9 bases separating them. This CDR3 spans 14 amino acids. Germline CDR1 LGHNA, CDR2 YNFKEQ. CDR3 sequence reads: CASSQDWGGETQYF. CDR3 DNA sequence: TGTGCCAGCAGCCAAGACTGGGGCGGAGAGACCCAGTACTTC.

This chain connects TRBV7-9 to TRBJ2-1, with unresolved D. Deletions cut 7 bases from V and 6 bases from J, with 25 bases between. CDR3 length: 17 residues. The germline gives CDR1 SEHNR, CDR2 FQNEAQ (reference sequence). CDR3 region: CASTLLRQLNSPNEQFF. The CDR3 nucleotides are TGTGCCAGCACCCTACTGAGGCAATTGAATTCTCCCAATGAGCAGTTCTTC.

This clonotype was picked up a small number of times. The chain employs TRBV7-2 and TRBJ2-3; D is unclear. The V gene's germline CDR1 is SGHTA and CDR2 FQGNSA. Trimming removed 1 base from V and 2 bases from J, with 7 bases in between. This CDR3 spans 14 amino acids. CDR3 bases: TGTGCCAGCAGCTTAGAAGCCTACACAGATACGCAGTATTTT. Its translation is CASSLEAYTDTQYF.

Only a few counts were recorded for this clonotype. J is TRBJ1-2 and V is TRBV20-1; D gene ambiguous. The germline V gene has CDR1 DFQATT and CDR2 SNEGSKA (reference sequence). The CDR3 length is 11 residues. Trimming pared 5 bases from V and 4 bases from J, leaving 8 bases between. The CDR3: CSARVSYGYTF. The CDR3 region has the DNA TGCAGTGCTCGGGTGTCCTATGGCTACACCTTC.